This TCR beta chain was identified in a study of T cells after yellow fever vaccination. Turning to the study itself: Low-cell-number fractions were prepared with SMART-Seq v4 Ultra Low Input.

TCRdb reprocessed the 5' RACE reads with MiXCR, giving one entry per CDR3 protein. The repertoire includes fewer than 400,000 distinct CDR3 sequences, under 7.5% of them detected once, and 15% sits in the top ten. V was clipped by 2 bases and J by 1 base; unmatched bases: 4. Germline values: CDR1 KGHSH, CDR2 LQKENI. This CDR3 region has 17 residues. As regards this clonotype: Its antigen is not known.

General observations from the study: Post-booster reappearance was seen for most primary-vaccination clones (about 96% CD4, roughly 88% CD8).

The sample consisted of PBMCs, taken 5 days after the yellow fever booster vaccination. J is TRBJ2-3 and V is TRBV18; the match to TRBD2 covers 12 bases. The source of this sequence is a man aged 25-45 years who received the YFV17D yellow fever vaccine. CDR3 in DNA: TGTGCCAGCTCACCAAGGACTAGCGGGGCTCGCACAGATACGCAGTATTTT. Amino acids: CASSPRTSGARTDTQYF.